Sequencing of this TCR beta chain was carried out in a study of blood T cell repertoires in COVID-19. The assay was immunoSEQ multiplex PCR, and TCRdb's table has in-frame clones only and misses some. The sample lists around 430,000 clones; approximately 88% were seen once. CDR3 length: 15 amino acids. V gave up 0 bases and J gave up 3 bases, with 12 bases separating them. Per germline, CDR1 LGHNA and CDR2 YNFKEQ. This TCR was sampled from a woman in her 50s with COVID-19, enrolled during active disease. The V and J genes are TRBV4-2 and TRBJ2-7; the D is unclear. The material sequenced was peripheral blood. The CDR3 DNA reads as TGTGCCAGCAGCCAAGAGGCAGGCTCCGTCTACGAGCAGTACTTC. Protein: CASSQEAGSVYEQYF.